Given below is one T cell receptor (beta chain) in context. Its binding antigen is unknown. No much larger clonotype is one base removed from it; base qualities were not supplied. V trim: 3 bases; J trim: 6 bases; unmatched bases: 6. Taken from cysteine to phenylalanine, the CDR3 has 15 residues. The CDR3 DNA has 45 bases and is translated from base 1. CDR1 LGHNA and CDR2 YNFKEQ are derived from the germline V gene. Libraries were built with the immunoSEQ multiplex PCR assay. The multiplex PCR relied on a mix of 60 forward primers for TCR Vbeta segments and 13 reverse primers for TCR Jbeta segments. Amplification of the CDR3 region of rearranged TCR beta genes was performed with a multiplex PCR assay on genomic DNA. The amplified TCR beta libraries were sequenced on the Illumina HiSeq System as 87-base-pair reads. The study's own analysis went as follows. Across the 700 or so repertoires, a later analysis counted tens of millions of unique TCR beta chains, roughly 11 million of which were shared by at least two donors. Raw reads were error-corrected and collapsed into unique sequences with a nearest-neighbor algorithm that merged closely related sequences to remove PCR and sequencing errors. V, D and J gene segments were assigned by aligning CDR3 sequences to IMGT reference sequences. For a sequence to be retained, at least a six-nucleotide match to both a V gene segment and a J gene segment was required. Rearrangements were classified as productive when the CDR3 lacked stop codons and remained in frame with V and J, and all other rearrangements were classified as non-productive. Following IMGT convention, CDR3 was defined as the stretch from the second conserved V-encoded cysteine to the conserved J-encoded phenylalanine. The earlier analysis of 500 to 750 of the donors excluded any sequence lacking an unambiguous match to a single V gene segment. An earlier analysis of about 590 of the donors classified V segments as functional when productive rearrangements were above 56.7% and as segregating when the standard deviation between donors was above 5%. To diagnose cytomegalovirus status from the catalog of TCR beta chain sequences, a statistical classification framework was built. A later analysis assigned V and J genes by comparing TCR nucleotide sequences with IMGT/GENE-DB human TR gene sequences. Using the TCRdist pipeline, a later analysis assigned CDR3 sequences along with most-parsimonious VDJ recombination scenarios. In a later analysis, every TCR beta chain was defined by the combination of its CDR3 amino acid sequence and its V-gene family, and reads without a unique V-gene family were dropped. In a later analysis, 450 to 600 highly shared, low-generation-probability nucleotide sequences were removed to address suspected cross-contamination and a sequencing artifact. In a later analysis, a clonal expansion index for each public chain was calculated from normalized within-repertoire ranks of inferred template counts. A later analysis computed generation probabilities with a VDJ recombination model fitted to out-of-frame rearrangements, and checked the results against IGoR. In a later analysis, hypergeometric tests were used to score TCR-TCR, TCR-HLA and TCR-CMV co-occurrence, with a repertoire-size bias correction applied to TCR pairs. To estimate false discovery rates, a later analysis permuted the HLA or CMV assignments 20 times. In a later analysis, co-occurring TCRs were grouped with DBSCAN, and TCRdist sequence similarity was added when clustering was performed within HLA-allele-positive subsets. Repertoires with fewer than 30,000 or more than 120,000 public chains, plus five repertoires with anomalous nucleotide sharing, were excluded from co-occurrence clustering. The table was pulled from immuneACCESS by TCRdb, which kept in-frame rearrangements only. Such tables lose some clones; where checked, under half of the loss comes from unresolved V genes, and the rest has no known cause. Clone size and the V and J calls come from that table; the DNA yielded D and trimming. The table for this sample lists some 120,000 clones; roughly three quarters of them were counted only once. In total, the top ten clones hold approximately 4.5% of the sample.

In total, 500 to 700 healthy bone marrow donors made up the cohort. Cohort members were all nominally healthy when sampled, although unrecorded immune exposures were likely present. The donor was CMV seropositive and belonged to the group of about 290 seropositive cohort members. A peripheral blood sample was provided by each donor, and peripheral blood mononuclear cells were used for TCR beta sequencing. Genomic DNA was extracted from the blood cell samples with the Qiagen DNeasy Blood Extraction Kit. This sample is drawn from a study of cytomegalovirus exposure and HLA in healthy donors (dated by TCRdb to the late 2010s). Study-level background: In an earlier analysis of several hundred of the donors, about 260 Gb of sequence data and 120 million or so unique TCR beta sequences from about 179 million T cells were reported. Both class I and class II loci were covered by HLA typing, at four-digit resolution. Donor age, sex, ethnicity and CMV serostatus were collected together with the repertoire data. The study used immunosequencing to profile the T cell repertoires of some 600 subjects and linked those repertoires to cytomegalovirus serostatus. The study was designed to test whether signatures of past pathogen exposure could be identified by cataloging public T cell receptors. A later analysis re-analyzed previously published TCR beta repertoires from 666 donors and added high-resolution HLA genotyping to study TCR occurrence patterns. All discovery cohort repertoires had been generated using a single sequencing platform. Four or five DR-DQ haplotypes were treated as single units for association and clustering because of strong linkage in the cohort. In addition to the first cohort of roughly 700 subjects, a separate validation cohort of 120 different subjects was used. High-throughput TCR immunosequencing, statistical association of individual TCRs with disease status, and machine learning were combined to predict cytomegalovirus infection status. Across approximately 420 genotyped donors of the cohort, an average of approximately 200,000 unique TCR beta nucleotide sequences per donor were sequenced, and 15% to 20% of those sequences were non-productive. In the later analysis, no new phenotypic data were used to find candidate immune exposures; instead, reliance was placed on TCR beta sequences and their occurrence across donors. A later genetic analysis used genome-wide SNP genotypes for about three fifths of the 666 donors, treating that subset as a discovery cohort. About 300 gigabases of sequencing data and tens of millions of unique TCR sequences were included in an early release covering over 600 HLA-typed donors. Of the 300 to 500 genotyped donors, over 80% were placed in the genetic ancestry cluster associated with self-reported Caucasian donors. Typing coverage differed by locus: A, B, C, DRB1 and DQB1 were typed in roughly 620-640 donors, DQA1 in 500 to 550, DPA1 in some 610, and DPB1 in 450 to 480. To decide whether each TCR beta V gene segment behaved as functional or pseudogenic, an earlier analysis of approximately 600 of the donors relied on high-throughput TCR beta sequencing. What the work shows at the level of the full study, not this receptor alone: This cohort had only TCR beta chains sequenced, and the lack of alpha or paired-chain data limited which features could be detected. In the study, about 150 TCR beta chains were listed as associated with cytomegalovirus. In a later genetic analysis, fewer N-insertions in productive TCRs were reported among donors in an Asian-associated ancestry cluster than the approximately 710-donor mean. Immune exposure information for the cohort was limited to CMV serostatus. Assigning TCR associations to individual alleles was difficult when HLA alleles, especially DR and DQ, strongly co-occurred. Correlated functional status among segregating V segments might reflect linkage disequilibrium, but an unknown experimental factor could not be ruled out. A later analysis found that most CMV-associated TCR beta chains appeared HLA-restricted, with HLA associations seemingly driven largely by CMV exposure. A cluster of highly shared sequence variants was judged likely to be a technical artifact of the sequencing pipeline. A further reported finding was that TCR beta sequences accurately predicted the HLA-A and HLA-B alleles for most subjects in the first cohort. Some IMGT-functional V segments, including TRBV6-2 and TRBV6-3, could not be told apart with the 87-base-pair reads, so those segments were excluded. In a later analysis, HLA-associated TCR beta chains showed more clonal expansion and lower generation probabilities than non-associated chains that were equally common. Because counts were too low, some 17 rarely observed V segments, including chromosome 9 orphons, were excluded from the earlier analysis of several hundred of the donors. In a later analysis, several top co-occurrence clusters were reported to appear linked to parvovirus B19, influenza, CMV and Epstein-Barr virus. A later genetic analysis associated a missense DCLRE1C variant with V-gene and J-gene trimming of TCR beta chains, and an independent cohort replicated the association. Because HLA typing was missing for some donors at each locus, association tests included only the typed subset. At a false discovery rate of 0.05, a later analysis linked 16,951 TCR beta sequences to specific HLA alleles. The classifier was reported to diagnose cytomegalovirus status with high specificity and sensitivity in both the original and validation cohorts. In a later analysis, TCR association rates were found to vary across HLA loci, with the most associated TCRs seen for DRB1 alleles and the fewest for HLA-C alleles. Roughly uniform sequencing depth across donors was assumed in presence/absence analyses, although this assumption may not hold. In vitro tests confirmed that a few of the cytomegalovirus-associated TCR beta chains recognize cytomegalovirus antigens. According to the authors, the approach could potentially be generalized to other disease states and immunological phenotypes. While some public TCRs were present in many individuals, most TCR sequences turned up only very rarely across donors. In an earlier analysis of more than 450 of the donors, most TCR beta V segments were observed in productive rearrangements about 90% or about 30% of the time, broadly matching IMGT annotations.

This TCR derives from a man aged 25 to 45 in good health and CMV-seropositive. The sample was PBMCs. The chain employs TRBV4-2 and TRBJ2-7, with 12 bases in between that match TRBD1. DNA sequence: TGTGCCAGCAGCCATCCGGGACAGGGGGCAGTCGAGCAGTACTTC. It specifies CASSHPGQGAVEQYF.